Below are 21 T cell receptor beta chains sequenced from a single sample in a study of neoadjuvant nivolumab and ipilimumab in lung cancer. Using immunoSEQ multiplex PCR, the repertoire was profiled, and TCRdb retains in-frame clones only, with some absent. This sample has tens of thousands of clones; approximately 90% occur once, and the top ten carry about 4%. The starting material was blood, obtained before neoadjuvant nivolumab, alone or with ipilimumab. The receptors shown here come from an adult with non-small cell lung cancer. Some clones in this sample may be carry-over from other donors' samples.

V gene TRBV2 combines with J gene TRBJ2-3, with a possible D match to TRBD2 (6 bases). This CDR3 spans 14 amino acids. Germline values: CDR1 SNHLY, CDR2 FYNNEI. V was cut by 5 bases and J by 0 bases, with 9 bases left in between. CDR3 nucleotides: TGTGCCAGCAGTAGCGGGTTAAGCACAGATACGCAGTATTTT. Residues: CASSSGLSTDTQYF.

The rearrangement joins TRBV6-1 to TRBJ1-2; tentative D call: TRBD1 (5 bases). The CDR3 is made up of 15 amino acids. V dropped 0 bases and J dropped 7 bases, with 15 bases sitting between them. CDR1 is MNHNS, CDR2 SASEGT, per germline. The CDR3: CASSEAIGTLFGYTF. For the CDR3, the DNA is TGTGCCAGCAGTGAAGCTATCGGGACGCTTTTTGGCTACACCTTC.

The sample holds one count of this clone. The rearrangement uses TRBV9 and TRBJ1-3; D remains ambiguous. Germline loops: CDR1 SGDLS, CDR2 YYNGEE. V was cut by 0 bases and J by 4 bases, with 8 bases left in between. The CDR3 has 14 residues. DNA of the CDR3: TGTGCCAGCAGCGTAGCTACGTCGGGAAACACCATATATTTT. Translation: CASSVATSGNTIYF.

This chain links TRBV5-1 with TRBJ1-3; possible D gene TRBD1, 5 bases. Trimming left V 1 base short and J 1 base short, with 9 bases between. The CDR3 runs to 15 residues. Per the germline V gene, CDR1 is SGHRS and CDR2 is YFSETQ. CDR3 nucleotides: TGCGCCAGCAGCTTGACGGGGGAATCTGGAAACACCATATATTTT. This codes for CASSLTGESGNTIYF.

The chain has TRBV7-2 and TRBJ2-1; 7 nucleotides match TRBD2. The CDR3 length is 15 residues. J gave up 8 bases and V 1 base, and 8 bases lay outside the gene matches. Germline loops: CDR1 SGHTA, CDR2 FQGNSA. The CDR3 DNA follows: TGTGCCAGCAGCTTAGACGTGGCGGGAGTGGATGAGCAGTTCTTC. Residues: CASSLDVAGVDEQFF.

The CDR3 sequence: CASSLVPATNEQFF. The CDR3 nucleotides read TGTGCCAGCAGCTTAGTTCCAGCGACGAATGAGCAGTTCTTC. The chain combines TRBV7-2 with TRBJ2-1; D gene unclear. CDR1 and CDR2 (germline): SGHTA, FQGNSA. This CDR3 has 14 amino acids. With 1 base removed from V and 7 bases from J, the gap between germline ends came to 11 bases.

This clone was found a few times. The chain joins TRBV5-1 to TRBJ2-1; possible D gene TRBD1, 6 bases. The CDR3 has 13 residues. The V end was cut by 4 bases, the J end by 3 bases, with 8 bases between. From germline, CDR1 is SGHRS and CDR2 YFSETQ. CDR3 region: CASSPDSYNEQFF. CDR3 in DNA: TGCGCCAGCAGCCCGGACAGCTACAATGAGCAGTTCTTC. The whole variable domain, remainder taken from reference TRBV5-1 and TRBJ2-1, is KAGVTQTPRYLIKTRGQQVTLSCSPISGHRSVSWYQQTPGQGLQFLFEYFSETQRNKGNFPGRFSGRQFSNSRSEMNVSTLELGDSALYLCASSPDSYNEQFFGPGTRLTVL.

The chain combines TRBV9 with TRBJ2-2; TRBD2 aligns across 8 bases. From germline, CDR1 is SGDLS and CDR2 YYNGEE. Germline trimming cut 4 bases from V and 5 bases from J; bases unmatched to any gene: 10. The CDR3 runs to 16 residues. CDR3 sequence: CASSSKAGEGTGELFF. In DNA form, the CDR3 reads TGTGCCAGCAGCTCCAAAGCGGGAGAAGGAACCGGGGAGCTGTTTTTT. The complete variable domain, with remaining parts taken from reference TRBV9 and TRBJ2-2, reads DSGVTQTPKHLITATGQRVTLRCSPRSGDLSVYWYQQSLDQGLQFLIQYYNGEERAKGNILERFSAQQFPDLHSELNLSSLELGDSALYFCASSSKAGEGTGELFFGEGSRLTVL.

V usage is TRBV7-3 and J usage is TRBJ1-2; TRBD1 aligns across 8 bases. Germline CDR1 and CDR2: SGHTA and FQGTGA. The CDR3 covers 16 residues. V shed 5 bases and J 6 bases; nucleotides not matched to a gene: 14. The CDR3 bases are TGTGCCAGCAGCACAGGACAGGGAGTTCTGTCCGATGGCTACACCTTC. Its protein is CASSTGQGVLSDGYTF.

V gene TRBV7-8 combines with J gene TRBJ2-7, with 7 positions matching TRBD2. V was clipped by 5 bases and J by 3 bases; unmatched bases: 10. Germline values: CDR1 SGHVS, CDR2 FQNEAQ. This CDR3 has 15 residues. This chain's CDR3 is CASSMGGGTYYEQYF. CDR3 sequence (DNA): TGTGCCAGCAGCATGGGGGGAGGGACCTACTACGAGCAGTACTTC. Full variable domain (remainder filled in from reference TRBV7-8 and TRBJ2-7): GAGVSQSPRYKVAKRGQDVALRCDPISGHVSLFWYQQALGQGPEFLTYFQNEAQLDKSGLPSDRFFAERPEGSVSTLKIQRTQQEDSAVYLCASSMGGGTYYEQYFGPGTRLTVT.

The chain is built from TRBV29-1 and TRBJ2-3, with 12 bases aligning to TRBD2. Germline values: CDR1 SQVTM, CDR2 ANQGSEA. With V trimmed by 2 bases and J by 7 bases, 13 bases remained unmatched. This CDR3 region has 17 residues. CDR3 DNA sequence: TGCAGCGTTGAAATTCCGGCTAGCGGGAGGGTCAGTCATACGCAGTATTTT. Translated: CSVEIPASGRVSHTQYF.

The chain's CDR3 is CASSGGGTDTQYF. The CDR3 DNA follows: TGCGCCAGCAGTGGGGGGGGCACAGATACGCAGTATTTT. This chain uses TRBV10-1 with TRBJ2-3; TRBD2 might be the D (6 bases). With 4 bases removed from V and 1 base from J, the gap between germline ends came to 6 bases. The CDR3 is 13 residues long. CDR1 is WNHNN and CDR2 is SYGVQD in the germline V gene (reference sequence).

The chain combines TRBV29-1 with TRBJ2-1; no clear D gene. Germline V gene sequence: CDR1 SQVTM, CDR2 ANQGSEA. Trimming took 6 bases from V and 8 from J, leaving 17 bases between them. The CDR3 extends over 13 amino acids. The CDR3 DNA sequence: TGCAGCGTCGGCCTGAGCCAGACGGATGAGCAGTTCTTC. Its protein product is CSVGLSQTDEQFF.

With regard to this clone: The junction does not match germline at one end; this may be a read error. The rearrangement links TRBV7-7 to TRBJ2-5, with D unclear. In germline, CDR1 is SSHAT, CDR2 FNYEAQ (reference sequence). The CDR3 is made up of 14 amino acids. The CDR3 is CASSLFWKQETQYF. The CDR3 bases are TGTGCTAGCAGCTTATTCTGGAAACAAGAGACCCAGTACTTC.

The V and J genes are TRBV11-2 and TRBJ2-6; maybe TRBD1 (6 bases). The CDR3 consists of 19 residues. The V gene lost 5 bases and the J gene lost 1 base, with 21 bases spanning the gap. Germline CDR1 reads SGHAT; CDR2 reads FQNNGV. The CDR3 sequence is CASSHLRRDTISGANVLTF. The CDR3 nucleotides read TGTGCCAGCAGCCATCTACGTCGGGACACCATATCTGGGGCCAACGTCCTGACTTTC. The whole variable domain, remainder taken from reference TRBV11-2 and TRBJ2-6, is EAGVAQSPRYKIIEKRQSVAFWCNPISGHATLYWYQQILGQGPKLLIQFQNNGVVDDSQLPKDRFSAERLKGVDSTLKIQPAKLEDSAVYLCASSHLRRDTISGANVLTFGAGSRLTVL.

V and J are TRBV7-9 and TRBJ2-7, with D possibly matching TRBD1 (6 bases). Germline CDR1 SEHNR, CDR2 FQNEAQ (reference sequence). The CDR3 runs to 14 residues. Between the trimmed V and J ends, which lost 0 bases and 2 bases, there was a span of 8 bases. Here the CDR3 DNA reads TGTGCCAGCAGCTTAGCGGCAGGGGCCTACGAGCAGTACTTC. Translating it yields CASSLAAGAYEQYF.

The chain links TRBV19 to TRBJ2-2; TRBD1 matches at 10 bases. The junction had 4 bases not matched to a gene; V was cut back by 7 bases and J by 5 bases. Germline V gives CDR1 LNHDA, CDR2 SQIVND (reference sequence). This CDR3 contains 14 residues. The CDR3 DNA is TGTGCCAGTAATAGGGACAGGGGAACCGGGGAGCTGTTTTTT. Protein product: CASNRDRGTGELFF. The full variable domain, completed using reference TRBV19 and TRBJ2-2, is DGGITQSPKYLFRKEGQNVTLSCEQNLNHDAMYWYRQDPGQGLRLIYYSQIVNDFQKGDIAEGYSVSREKKESFPLTVTSAQKNPTAFYLCASNRDRGTGELFFGEGSRLTVL.

The chain links TRBV9 to TRBJ2-2; 7 bases align to TRBD2. The CDR3 runs 16 residues. Unmatched junction bases numbered 11, after V lost 4 bases and J lost 5 bases. The germline V gene encodes CDR1 SGDLS and CDR2 YYNGEE. This chain's CDR3 is CASSPGVPGRTGELFF. CDR3 nucleotides: TGTGCCAGCAGCCCTGGGGTGCCCGGGAGGACCGGGGAGCTGTTTTTT. Full variable domain (rest looked up from reference TRBV9 and TRBJ2-2): DSGVTQTPKHLITATGQRVTLRCSPRSGDLSVYWYQQSLDQGLQFLIQYYNGEERAKGNILERFSAQQFPDLHSELNLSSLELGDSALYFCASSPGVPGRTGELFFGEGSRLTVL.

This clone was detected only once. V is TRBV5-5 and J is TRBJ2-1; 13 bases are shared with TRBD2. Germline V CDR1 and CDR2: SGHKS, YYEKEE (reference sequence). Trimming took 4 bases from V and 7 from J; bases not matched to a gene: 14. The CDR3 totals 18 residues. DNA for the CDR3: TGTGCCAGCAGCAAAAAAAATGAACTAGCGGGAGGGCCTAATGAGCAGTTCTTC. Its protein product is CASSKKNELAGGPNEQFF.

This sequence joins TRBV25-1 and TRBJ1-2; D is perhaps TRBD1 (5 bases). The CDR3 covers 11 residues. Germline loops: CDR1 MGHDK, CDR2 SYGVNS. Trimming shortened V by 6 bases and J by 7 bases, and 9 bases separated the two germline ends. CDR3 in amino acids: CASRGEFGYTF. The CDR3 bases are TGTGCCAGCAGAGGGGAATTTGGCTACACCTTC.

The V call is TRBV30, the J call TRBJ2-1; tentative D call: TRBD2 (7 bases). V shed 2 bases and J shed 4 bases, with 15 bases lying between them. Germline lookup yields CDR1 GTSNPN and CDR2 SVGIG (reference sequence). The CDR3 covers 15 residues. The CDR3 reads CAWSRGRAEYNEQFF. CDR3 DNA: TGTGCCTGGAGTAGGGGGAGGGCAGAATACAATGAGCAGTTCTTC.